The clone carrying this T cell receptor (beta chain) was seen a handful of times. The sample originates from a study of identical twins. TCRdb processed the 5' RACE reads anew with MiXCR; each CDR3 protein has one entry. The sample holds 450,000 to 600,000 distinct CDR3 sequences, 20% to 25% seen once. V trimming: 4 bases; J trimming: 2 bases; junction bases outside the gene matches: 6. The CDR3 contains 16 residues. The data also belong to a second study, concerning yellow fever vaccine responses in identical twins.

The sequenced sample consisted of CD4+ T cells sorted from blood. The chain joins TRBV12-3 or TRBV12-4 to TRBJ2-3; 10 positions match TRBD2. The TCR sequence derives from a young woman in good health. CDR3 bases: TGTGCCAGCAGTTACGCAACTAGCGGGGCCACAGATACGCAGTATTTT. Protein: CASSYATSGATDTQYF.